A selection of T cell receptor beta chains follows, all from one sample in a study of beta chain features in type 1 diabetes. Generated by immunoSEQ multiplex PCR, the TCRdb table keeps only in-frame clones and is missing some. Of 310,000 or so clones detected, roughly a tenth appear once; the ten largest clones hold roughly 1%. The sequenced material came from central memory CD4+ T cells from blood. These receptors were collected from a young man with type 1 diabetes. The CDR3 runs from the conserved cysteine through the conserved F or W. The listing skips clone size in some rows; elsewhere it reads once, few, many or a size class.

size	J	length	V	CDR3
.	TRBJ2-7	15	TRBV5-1	CASSLAGDREYEQYF
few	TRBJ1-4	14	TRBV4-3	CASSRPGANEKLFF
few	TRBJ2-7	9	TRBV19	CARHREQYF
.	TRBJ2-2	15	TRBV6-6	CASSPYERGTGELFF
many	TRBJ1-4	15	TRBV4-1	CASSQDDRGDEKLFF
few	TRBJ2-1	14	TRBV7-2	CASSLGSAYNEQFF
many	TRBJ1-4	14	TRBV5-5	CASTLGAGHEKLFF
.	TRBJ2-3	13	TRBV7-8	CASSPGGWDTQYF
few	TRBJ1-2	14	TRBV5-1	CASSQSGANYGYTF
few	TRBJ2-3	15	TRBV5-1	CASSLGQGSTDTQYF
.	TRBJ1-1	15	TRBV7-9	CASSSPGHSNTEAFF
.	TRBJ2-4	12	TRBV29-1	CSVGDRGNIQYF
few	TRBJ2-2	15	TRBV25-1	CATPKGHGNTGELFF
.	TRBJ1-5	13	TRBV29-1	CSVGVGEDQPQHF
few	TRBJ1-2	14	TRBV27	CASSSSRDSYGYTF
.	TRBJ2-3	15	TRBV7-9	CASSFASGGTDTQYF
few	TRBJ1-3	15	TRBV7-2	CASSYQTTSGNTIYF
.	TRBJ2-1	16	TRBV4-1	CASSQSGGRGYHEQFF
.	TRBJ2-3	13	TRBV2	CASSLAGTDTQYF
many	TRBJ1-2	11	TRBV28	CASSGNYGYTF
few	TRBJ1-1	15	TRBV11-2	CASSFRDRGFTEAFF
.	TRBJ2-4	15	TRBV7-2	CASSLVGGSKNIQYF
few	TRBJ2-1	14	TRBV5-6	CASSLGTGYNEQFF
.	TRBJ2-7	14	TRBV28	CASSFGDSTNEQYF
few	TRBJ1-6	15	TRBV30	CAWSDLETRDSPLHF
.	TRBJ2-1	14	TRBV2	CASSRAAPPNEQFF
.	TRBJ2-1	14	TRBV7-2	CASSRDRGTNEQFF
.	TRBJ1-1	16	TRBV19	CASSIMNPVLNTEAFF
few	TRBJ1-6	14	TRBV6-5	CASTEGNSHSPLHF
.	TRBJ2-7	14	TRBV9	CASSPMTGVREQYF
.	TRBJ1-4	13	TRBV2	CASSIAADEKLFF
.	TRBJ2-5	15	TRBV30	CAWSAPRGTLETQYF
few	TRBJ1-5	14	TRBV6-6	CASRKWGASQPQHF
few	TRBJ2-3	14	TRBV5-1	CASSFDSATDTQYF
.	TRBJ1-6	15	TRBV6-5	CASSAGQGQTSPLHF
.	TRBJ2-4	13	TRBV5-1	CASSLDGKNIQYF
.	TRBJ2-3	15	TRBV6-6	CASTVTGGSVGTQYF
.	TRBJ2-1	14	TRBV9	CASSVGGGHNEQFF
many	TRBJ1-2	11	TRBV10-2	CASSEDDGYTF
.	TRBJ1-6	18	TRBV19	CASTPRVLQSSYNSPLHF
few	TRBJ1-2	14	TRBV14	CASRGPGTVYGYTF
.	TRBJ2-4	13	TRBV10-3	CAIAREAKNIQYF
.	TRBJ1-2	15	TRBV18	CASSPPGGFGYGYTF
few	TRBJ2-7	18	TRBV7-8	CASSGIDRDSSVSYEQYF
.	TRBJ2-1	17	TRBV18	CASSPFVGTRDYNEQFF
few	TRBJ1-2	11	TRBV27	CASSRNYGYTF
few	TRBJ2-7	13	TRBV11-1	CASGTTVSYEQYF
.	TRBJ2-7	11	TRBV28	CASSQQRQISF
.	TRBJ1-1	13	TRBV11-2	CASTKGGITEAFF
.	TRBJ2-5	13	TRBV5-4	CASSATGQETQYF
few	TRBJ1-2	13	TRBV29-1	CSVATGGGYGYTF
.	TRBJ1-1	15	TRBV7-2	CASSQRQGANTEAFF
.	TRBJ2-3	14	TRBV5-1	CASSFEGAIHTQYF
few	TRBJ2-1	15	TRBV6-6	CASSSSLARNNEQFF
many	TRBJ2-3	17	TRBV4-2	CASSQGNGGGSTDTQYF